The sample holds a few counts of the clone carrying this T cell receptor (beta chain). These data come from a study of Graves' ophthalmopathy and Graves' hyperthyroidism. Hyperthyroidism patients, all newly diagnosed, had under 2 months' duration and ages of 18 to 65. Amplification from RNA transcripts yielded the TCR beta CDR3 regions. Second-round multiplex PCR came after first-round RT-PCR with HTBI primers. MiXCR, applied by TCRdb to the multiplex PCR reads, yields one record per CDR3 protein. The sample has under 800,000 distinct CDR3 sequences; about 20% are singletons. Per the germline V gene, CDR1 is KGHSH and CDR2 is LQKENI. This CDR3 is built from 16 residues. The ends were cut back, 1 base at V and 2 bases at J, with 11 bases in the middle.

The sample consisted of peripheral blood. The receptor's source is a woman between 18 and 29 years old with stable Graves' hyperthyroidism. Some clones in this sample may be carry-over from other donors' samples. The chain couples TRBV18 to TRBJ2-2; D ambiguous. Written as DNA, the CDR3 is TGTGCCAGCTCACCACGGTCCGGCGGAAACACCGGGGAGCTGTTTTTT. Translating gives CASSPRSGGNTGELFF. Full variable domain (rest looked up from reference TRBV18 and TRBJ2-2): NAGVMQNPRHLVRRRGQEARLRCSPMKGHSHVYWYRQLPEEGLKFMVYLQKENIIDESGMPKERFSAEFPKEGPSILRIQQVVRGDSAAYFCASSPRSGGNTGELFFGEGSRLTVL.